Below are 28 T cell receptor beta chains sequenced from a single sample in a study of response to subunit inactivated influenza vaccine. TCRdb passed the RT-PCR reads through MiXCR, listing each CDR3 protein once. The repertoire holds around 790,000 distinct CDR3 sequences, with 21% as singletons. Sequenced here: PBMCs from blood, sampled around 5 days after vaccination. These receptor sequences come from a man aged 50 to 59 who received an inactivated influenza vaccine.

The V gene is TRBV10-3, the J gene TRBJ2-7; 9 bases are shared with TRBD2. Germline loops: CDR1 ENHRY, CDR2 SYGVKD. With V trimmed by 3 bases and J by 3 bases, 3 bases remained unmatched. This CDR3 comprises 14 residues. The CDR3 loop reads CAISDPLAGYEQYF. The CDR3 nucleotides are TGTGCCATCAGTGACCCACTAGCGGGCTACGAGCAGTACTTC.

The CDR3 DNA reads as TGTGCCAGCAGTGAATTATCTATGACTGAAGCTTTCTTT. Protein: CASSELSMTEAFF. The rearrangement uses TRBV25-1 and TRBJ1-1; D call uncertain. The CDR3 totals 13 residues. Trimming removed 1 base from V and 5 bases from J, with 8 bases in between. Germline loops: CDR1 MGHDK, CDR2 SYGVNS.

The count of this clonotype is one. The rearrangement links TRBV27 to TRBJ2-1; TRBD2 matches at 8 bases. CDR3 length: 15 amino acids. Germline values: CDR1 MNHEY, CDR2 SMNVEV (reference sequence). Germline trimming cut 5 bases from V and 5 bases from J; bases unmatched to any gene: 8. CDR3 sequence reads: CASSPRAGVNNEQFF. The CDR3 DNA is TGTGCCAGCAGTCCTCGAGCGGGAGTCAACAATGAGCAGTTCTTC.

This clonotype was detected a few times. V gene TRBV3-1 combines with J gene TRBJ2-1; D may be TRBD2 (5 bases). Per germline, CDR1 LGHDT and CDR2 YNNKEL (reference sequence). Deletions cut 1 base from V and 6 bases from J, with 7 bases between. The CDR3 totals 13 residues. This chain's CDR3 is CASSQAGINEQFF. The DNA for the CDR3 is TGTGCCAGCAGCCAAGCGGGAATCAATGAGCAGTTCTTC.

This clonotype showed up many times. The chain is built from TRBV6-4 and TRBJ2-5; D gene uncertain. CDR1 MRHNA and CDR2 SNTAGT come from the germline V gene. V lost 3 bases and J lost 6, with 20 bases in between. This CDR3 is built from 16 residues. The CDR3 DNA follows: TGTGCCAGCAGTGAAAGGGTCCGAAAAGGCCCCAAGACCCAGTACTTC. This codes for CASSERVRKGPKTQYF.

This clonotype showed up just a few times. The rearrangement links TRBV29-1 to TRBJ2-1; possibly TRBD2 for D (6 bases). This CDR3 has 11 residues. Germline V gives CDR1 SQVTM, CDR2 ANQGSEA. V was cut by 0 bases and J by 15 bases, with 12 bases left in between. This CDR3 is CSVEDARRAFF. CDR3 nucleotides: TGCAGCGTTGAAGATGCTAGGAGGGCGTTCTTC.

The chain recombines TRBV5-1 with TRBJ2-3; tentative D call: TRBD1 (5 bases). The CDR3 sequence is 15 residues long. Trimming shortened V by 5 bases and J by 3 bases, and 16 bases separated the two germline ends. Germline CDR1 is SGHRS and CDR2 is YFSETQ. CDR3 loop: CASRQDAAWTDTQYF. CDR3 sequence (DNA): TGCGCCAGCAGACAGGACGCTGCGTGGACAGATACGCAGTATTTT.

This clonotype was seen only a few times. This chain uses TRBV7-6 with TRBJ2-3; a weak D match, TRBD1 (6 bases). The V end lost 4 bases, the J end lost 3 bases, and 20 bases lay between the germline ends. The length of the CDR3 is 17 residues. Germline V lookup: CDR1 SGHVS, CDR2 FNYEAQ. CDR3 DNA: TGTGCCAGCAGCTCCCCTCCTGGGGGACAAGGGACAGATACGCAGTATTTT. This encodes CASSSPPGGQGTDTQYF.

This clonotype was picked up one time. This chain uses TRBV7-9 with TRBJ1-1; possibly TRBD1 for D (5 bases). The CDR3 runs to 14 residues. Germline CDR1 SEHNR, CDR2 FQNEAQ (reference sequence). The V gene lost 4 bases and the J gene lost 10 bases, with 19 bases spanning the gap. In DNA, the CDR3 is TGTGCCAGCAGCTCCGGTGGGGCCAGTCATGGAGCTTTCTTT. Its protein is CASSSGGASHGAFF.

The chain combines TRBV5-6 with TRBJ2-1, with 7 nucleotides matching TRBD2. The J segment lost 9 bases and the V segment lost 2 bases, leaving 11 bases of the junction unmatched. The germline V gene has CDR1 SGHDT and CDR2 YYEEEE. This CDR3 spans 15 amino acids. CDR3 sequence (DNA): TGTGCCAGCAGCTTTTCGGGGGGAGGAATTAGTGAGCAGTTCTTC. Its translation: CASSFSGGGISEQFF.

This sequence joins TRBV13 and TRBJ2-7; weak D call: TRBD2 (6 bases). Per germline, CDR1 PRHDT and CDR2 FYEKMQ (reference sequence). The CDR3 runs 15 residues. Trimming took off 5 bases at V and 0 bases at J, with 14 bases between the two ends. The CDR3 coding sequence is TGTGCCAGCAGCCAAGGGACTTACAGCTCCTACGAGCAGTACTTC. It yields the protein CASSQGTYSSYEQYF.

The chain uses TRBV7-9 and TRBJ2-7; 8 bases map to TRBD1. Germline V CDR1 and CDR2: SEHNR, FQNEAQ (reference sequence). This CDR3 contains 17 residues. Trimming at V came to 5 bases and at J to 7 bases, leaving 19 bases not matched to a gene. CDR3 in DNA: TGTGCCAGCAGCCCCTTGCGCGGACAGGGTAAGGGTACGGAGCAGTACTTC. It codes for CASSPLRGQGKGTEQYF.

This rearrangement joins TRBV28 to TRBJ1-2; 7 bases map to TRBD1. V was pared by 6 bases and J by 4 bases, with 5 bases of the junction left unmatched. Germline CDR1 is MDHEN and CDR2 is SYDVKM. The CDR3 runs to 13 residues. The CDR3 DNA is TGTGCCAGCAGACCTACAGGGGTCTATGGCTACACCTTC. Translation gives CASRPTGVYGYTF.

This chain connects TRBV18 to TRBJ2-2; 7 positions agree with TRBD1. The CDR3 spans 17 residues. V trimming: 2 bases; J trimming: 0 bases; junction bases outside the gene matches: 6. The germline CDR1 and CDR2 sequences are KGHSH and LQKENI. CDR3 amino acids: CASSPILTGTNTGELFF. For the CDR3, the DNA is TGTGCCAGCTCACCAATCTTGACAGGGACGAACACCGGGGAGCTGTTTTTT.

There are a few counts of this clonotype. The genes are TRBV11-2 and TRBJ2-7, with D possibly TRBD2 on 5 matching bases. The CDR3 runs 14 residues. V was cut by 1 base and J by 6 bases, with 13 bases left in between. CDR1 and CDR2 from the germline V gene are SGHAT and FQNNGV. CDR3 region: CASSLGPREGEQYF. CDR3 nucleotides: TGTGCCAGCAGCTTAGGGCCACGGGAAGGCGAGCAGTACTTC.

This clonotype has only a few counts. CDR3 protein: CASSHTSGGGKYEQFF. The CDR3, as DNA: TGTGCCAGCAGCCACACCAGCGGGGGGGGAAAATATGAGCAGTTCTTC. V gene TRBV3-1 combines with J gene TRBJ2-1, with 10 nucleotides matching TRBD2. From germline, CDR1 is LGHDT and CDR2 YNNKEL (reference sequence). This CDR3 has 16 amino acids. V gave up 3 bases and J gave up 8 bases; unmatched junction bases: 10.

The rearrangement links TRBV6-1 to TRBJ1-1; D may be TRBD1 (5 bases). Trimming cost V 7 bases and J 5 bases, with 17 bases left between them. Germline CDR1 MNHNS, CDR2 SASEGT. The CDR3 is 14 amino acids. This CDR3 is CASISRRGLTEAFF. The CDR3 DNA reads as TGTGCCAGCATCTCCAGGAGGGGCCTTACTGAAGCTTTCTTT.

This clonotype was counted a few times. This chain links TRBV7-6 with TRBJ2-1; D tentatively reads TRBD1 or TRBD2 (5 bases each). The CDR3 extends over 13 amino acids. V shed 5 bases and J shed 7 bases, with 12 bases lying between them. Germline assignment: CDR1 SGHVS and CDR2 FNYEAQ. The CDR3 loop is CASSTGPLNEQFF. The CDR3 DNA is TGTGCCAGCAGCACGGGACCGCTAAATGAGCAGTTCTTC.

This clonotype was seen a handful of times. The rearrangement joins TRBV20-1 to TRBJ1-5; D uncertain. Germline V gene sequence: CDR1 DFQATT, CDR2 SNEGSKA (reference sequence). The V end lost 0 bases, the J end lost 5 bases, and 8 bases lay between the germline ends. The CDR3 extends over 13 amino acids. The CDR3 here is CSAREQNDQPQHF. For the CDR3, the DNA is TGCAGTGCTAGAGAACAGAATGATCAGCCCCAGCATTTT.

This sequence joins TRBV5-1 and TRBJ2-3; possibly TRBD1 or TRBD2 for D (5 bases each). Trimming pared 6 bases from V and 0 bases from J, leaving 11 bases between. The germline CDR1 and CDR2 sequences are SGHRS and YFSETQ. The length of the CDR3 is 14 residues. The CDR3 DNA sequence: TGCGCCAGCACTCCGAGGGGTAGCACAGATACGCAGTATTTT. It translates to CASTPRGSTDTQYF.

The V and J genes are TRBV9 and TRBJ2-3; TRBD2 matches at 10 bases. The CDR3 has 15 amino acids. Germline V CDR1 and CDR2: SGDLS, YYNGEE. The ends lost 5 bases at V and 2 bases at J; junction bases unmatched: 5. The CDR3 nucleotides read TGTGCCAGCAGTGCTAGCGGGAGCGACACAGATACGCAGTATTTT. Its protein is CASSASGSDTDTQYF. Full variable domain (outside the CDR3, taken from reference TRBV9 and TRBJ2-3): DSGVTQTPKHLITATGQRVTLRCSPRSGDLSVYWYQQSLDQGLQFLIQYYNGEERAKGNILERFSAQQFPDLHSELNLSSLELGDSALYFCASSASGSDTDTQYFGPGTRLTVL.

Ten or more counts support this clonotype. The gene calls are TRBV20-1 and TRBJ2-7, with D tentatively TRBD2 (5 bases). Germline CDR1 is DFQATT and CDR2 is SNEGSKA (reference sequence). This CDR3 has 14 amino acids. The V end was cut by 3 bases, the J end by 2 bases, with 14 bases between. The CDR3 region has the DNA TGCAGTGCTAGTAGGGCTACGGGGACCTACGAGCAGTACTTC. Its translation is CSASRATGTYEQYF.

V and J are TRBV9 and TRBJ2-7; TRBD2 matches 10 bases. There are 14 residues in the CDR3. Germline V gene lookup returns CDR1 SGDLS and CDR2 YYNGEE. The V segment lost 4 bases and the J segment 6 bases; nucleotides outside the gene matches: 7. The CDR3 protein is CASSQGLAVSEQYF. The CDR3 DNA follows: TGTGCCAGCAGCCAAGGACTAGCGGTAAGCGAGCAGTACTTC. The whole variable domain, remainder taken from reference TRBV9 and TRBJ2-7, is DSGVTQTPKHLITATGQRVTLRCSPRSGDLSVYWYQQSLDQGLQFLIQYYNGEERAKGNILERFSAQQFPDLHSELNLSSLELGDSALYFCASSQGLAVSEQYFGPGTRLTVT.

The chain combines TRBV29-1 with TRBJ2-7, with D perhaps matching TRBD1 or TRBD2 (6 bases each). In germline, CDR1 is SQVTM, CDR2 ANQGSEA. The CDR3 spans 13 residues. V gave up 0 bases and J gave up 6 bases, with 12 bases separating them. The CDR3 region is CSVEETQGGEQYF. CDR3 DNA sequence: TGCAGCGTTGAAGAGACACAGGGAGGCGAGCAGTACTTC.

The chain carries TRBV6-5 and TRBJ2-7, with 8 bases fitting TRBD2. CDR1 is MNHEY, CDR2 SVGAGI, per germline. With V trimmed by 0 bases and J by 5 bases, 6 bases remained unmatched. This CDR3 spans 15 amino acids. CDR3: CASSYSGGRLDEQYF. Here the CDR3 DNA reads TGTGCCAGCAGTTACTCGGGCGGGAGGCTTGACGAGCAGTACTTC.

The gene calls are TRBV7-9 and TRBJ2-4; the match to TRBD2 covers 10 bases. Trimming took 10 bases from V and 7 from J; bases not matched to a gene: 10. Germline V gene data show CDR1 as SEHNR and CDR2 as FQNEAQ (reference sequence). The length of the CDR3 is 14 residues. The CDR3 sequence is CATTGLATVNIQYF. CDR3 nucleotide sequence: TGTGCCACCACGGGACTAGCGACGGTGAACATTCAGTACTTC.

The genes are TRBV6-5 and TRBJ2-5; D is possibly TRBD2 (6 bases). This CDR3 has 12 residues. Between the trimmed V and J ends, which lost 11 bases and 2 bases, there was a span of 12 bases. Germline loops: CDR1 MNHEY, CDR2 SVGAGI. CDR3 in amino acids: CAVGTPQETQYF. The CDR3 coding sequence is TGTGCCGTTGGGACTCCTCAAGAGACCCAGTACTTC.

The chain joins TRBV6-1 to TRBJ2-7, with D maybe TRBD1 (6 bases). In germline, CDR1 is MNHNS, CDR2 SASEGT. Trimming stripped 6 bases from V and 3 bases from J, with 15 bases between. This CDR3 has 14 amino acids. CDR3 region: CASSQSGRGYEQYF. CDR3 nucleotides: TGTGCCAGCAGCCAGAGCGGCAGGGGCTACGAGCAGTACTTC.